Listed below are T cell receptor beta chains from one sample, sequenced in a study of blood T cell repertoires in COVID-19. TCRdb's table, derived via immunoSEQ multiplex PCR, lists solely in-frame clones and lacks some. The table shows a few hundred thousand clones, with 80% to 90% occurring only once. Sequenced input: PBMCs or T cells enriched from blood (not recorded which). The receptors derive from a woman aged 45-65 years who had recovered from COVID-19. Both conserved end residues are trimmed from each CDR3. Each record gives: J gene, V gene, CDR3 protein.

J gene: TRBJ2-7
V gene: TRBV7-2
CDR3 protein: ASSLPASGRRHEQY

J gene: TRBJ2-1
V gene: TRBV7-9
CDR3 protein: ASSPRLAGRNEQF

J gene: TRBJ2-3
V gene: TRBV4-2
CDR3 protein: ASSLSGTGAPTDTQY

J gene: TRBJ1-1
V gene: TRBV5-1
CDR3 protein: ASSLGRGEAF

J gene: TRBJ2-1
V gene: TRBV19
CDR3 protein: ASSQRGHEQF

J gene: TRBJ2-5
V gene: TRBV6-6
CDR3 protein: ASSYSGVQETQY

J gene: TRBJ2-3
V gene: TRBV5-1
CDR3 protein: ASSFGQMTDTQY

J gene: TRBJ1-1
V gene: TRBV28
CDR3 protein: ASKPPGNTEAF

J gene: TRBJ2-1
V gene: TRBV12-5
CDR3 protein: ASGLVMTSGSSDEQF

J gene: TRBJ2-2
V gene: TRBV5-6
CDR3 protein: ASSTFPGGSTGELF

J gene: TRBJ1-6
V gene: TRBV5-8
CDR3 protein: ASSHFRGRNSPLH

J gene: TRBJ2-7
V gene: TRBV15
CDR3 protein: ATSRGLGEYEQY

J gene: TRBJ1-3
V gene: TRBV24-1
CDR3 protein: ATSDRLVSGNTIY

J gene: TRBJ2-7
V gene: TRBV11-2
CDR3 protein: ASSPWTTAADYEQY

J gene: TRBJ2-7
V gene: TRBV11-2
CDR3 protein: ASSLGDTTYEQY

J gene: TRBJ1-3
V gene: TRBV27
CDR3 protein: ASSLYSGTGAGNTIY

J gene: TRBJ2-7
V gene: TRBV9
CDR3 protein: ASSPGGTGYEQY

J gene: TRBJ1-2
V gene: TRBV6-5
CDR3 protein: ASSPPEDYGYT

J gene: TRBJ2-5
V gene: TRBV27
CDR3 protein: ASSSREGGQETQY

J gene: TRBJ2-3
V gene: TRBV7-3
CDR3 protein: ASSPPGADTQY

J gene: TRBJ1-2
V gene: TRBV13
CDR3 protein: ASSQNYRQNYGYT

J gene: TRBJ2-5
V gene: TRBV5-5
CDR3 protein: ASSPHQGGETQY

J gene: TRBJ2-7
V gene: TRBV6-5
CDR3 protein: ASRGQGRDPYEQY